A single sample is the source of the 25 T cell receptor beta chains below, sequenced in a study of naive and memory T cell subsets. General observations from the study: Especially in CD8 cells, naive repertoires contained a few larger clonotypes, possibly CD45RA-re-expressing memory cells.

An equimolar mix of two oligonucleotides served as the beta constant-region primer for TRBC1 and TRBC2. The ligated cDNA underwent four PCR rounds using SP2 and nested alpha and beta constant-region primers. MiXCR, applied by TCRdb to the UMI-ligation and nested PCR reads, yields one record per CDR3 protein. This sample has over 110,000 distinct CDR3 sequences, with 15% to 25% found just once. These TCRs' antigens remain unknown. Sequenced input: naive CD8+ T cells from blood. The origin of the receptors is a human donor in good health.

A few counts support this clonotype. DNA of the CDR3: TGTGCCAGCAGTGCCACTACAGGGATGGGTTTCTACGAGCAGTACTTC. Residues: CASSATTGMGFYEQYF. The rearrangement uses TRBV27 and TRBJ2-7, with D perhaps matching TRBD1 (6 bases). V was shortened by 5 bases and J by 3 bases, with 20 bases between the two germline ends. Germline V gives CDR1 MNHEY, CDR2 SMNVEV (reference sequence). This CDR3 has 16 residues.

The chain joins TRBV6-5 to TRBJ2-5; no firm D call. The CDR3 spans 13 residues. Per germline, CDR1 MNHEY and CDR2 SVGAGI. V was pared by 5 bases and J by 1 base, with 8 bases between. The CDR3 bases are TGTGCCAGCAGTCCCCAGGTCCAAGAGACCCAGTACTTC. As protein: CASSPQVQETQYF.

The CDR3 here is CASSMSGLGETQYF. The CDR3 DNA reads TGTGCCAGCAGTATGTCGGGACTAGGCGAGACCCAGTACTTC. This sequence joins TRBV28 and TRBJ2-5; 8 bases agree with TRBD2. V lost 5 bases and J lost 5; bases outside the gene matches: 7. The CDR3 is made up of 14 amino acids. Germline CDR1 is MDHEN and CDR2 is SYDVKM.

The chain employs TRBV13 and TRBJ1-1; weak D call: TRBD1 (6 bases). This CDR3 region has 12 residues. V shed 9 bases and J shed 1 base, with 9 bases lying between them. From germline, CDR1 is PRHDT and CDR2 FYEKMQ (reference sequence). This CDR3 reads CASSGANTEAFF. DNA of the CDR3: TGTGCCAGTTCAGGGGCGAACACTGAAGCTTTCTTT.

This clonotype was seen more than once but under ten times. CDR3 nucleotides: TGTGCCAGCAGCCAAGACTACGGGATCTCTGAGCAGTTCTTC. Protein product: CASSQDYGISEQFF. The chain carries TRBV3-1 and TRBJ2-1; D is possibly TRBD2 (5 bases). Trimming removed 0 bases at V and 9 bases at J, with 12 bases between. The CDR3 is made up of 14 amino acids. Germline values: CDR1 LGHDT, CDR2 YNNKEL (reference sequence).

This clonotype was observed many times. One end of the junction varies from germline; a read error may be responsible. DNA for the CDR3: TGCGCCAGCAGCCTCACAGGGGACGAGCAGTACTTC. Translating it yields CASSLTGDEQYF. This chain joins TRBV28 and TRBJ2-7; 7 bases align to TRBD1. The CDR3 spans 12 residues. Germline assignment: CDR1 MDHEN and CDR2 SYDVKM.

The chain joins TRBV3-1 to TRBJ2-7; 10 bases fit TRBD2. The germline gives CDR1 LGHDT, CDR2 YNNKEL (reference sequence). The V and J ends lost 6 bases and 0 bases, in that order; junction bases with no gene match: 11. The CDR3 has 17 amino acids. CDR3 sequence reads: CASSGTSGRAGSYEQYF. CDR3 DNA sequence: TGTGCCAGCAGTGGTACCAGCGGGAGGGCCGGCTCCTACGAGCAGTACTTC.

In DNA form, the CDR3 reads TGTGCCAGCAGTCCCGACAGCTCTGGGGCCAACGTCCTGACTTTC. Encoded protein: CASSPDSSGANVLTF. This chain connects TRBV27 to TRBJ2-6; maybe TRBD1 (5 bases). CDR3 length: 15 residues. The ends were cut back, 5 bases at V and 0 bases at J, with 8 bases in the middle. CDR1 and CDR2 from the germline V gene are MNHEY and SMNVEV (reference sequence).

The rearrangement uses TRBV19 and TRBJ2-7; D is undetermined. The CDR3 has 13 residues. With 4 bases removed from V and 2 bases from J, the gap between germline ends came to 9 bases. CDR1 LNHDA and CDR2 SQIVND come from the germline V gene (reference sequence). The CDR3 region is CASSTDPTYEQYF. The CDR3 DNA reads TGTGCCAGTAGTACGGACCCTACCTACGAGCAGTACTTC.

The rearrangement joins TRBV9 to TRBJ2-5; TRBD1 is a possible D gene (5 bases). The CDR3 extends over 13 amino acids. The V and J ends lost 3 bases and 5 bases respectively, with 11 bases between them. Germline CDR1 reads SGDLS; CDR2 reads YYNGEE. The CDR3 DNA reads as TGTGCCAGCAGCGGAGACAGCGCGGAGACCCAGTACTTC. Translated: CASSGDSAETQYF.

This clonotype was seen a few times. V and J are TRBV28 and TRBJ2-7; 7 bases fit TRBD1. CDR3 size: 15 residues. Trimming at V came to 2 bases and at J to 0 bases, leaving 4 bases not matched to a gene. Germline CDR1 and CDR2: MDHEN and SYDVKM. The CDR3 sequence is CASSLAGGSSYEQYF. The DNA of the CDR3 is TGTGCCAGCAGTTTAGCAGGGGGTAGCTCCTACGAGCAGTACTTC.

This chain joins TRBV2 and TRBJ1-1; TRBD1 matches at 8 bases. Trimming took 8 bases from V and 0 from J; bases not matched to a gene: 5. The CDR3 runs 14 residues. Germline V gene lookup returns CDR1 SNHLY and CDR2 FYNNEI. The CDR3 sequence is CASGTGGMNTEAFF. The DNA of the CDR3 is TGTGCCAGCGGAACAGGGGGAATGAACACTGAAGCTTTCTTT.

The rearrangement joins TRBV4-1 to TRBJ2-1, with a tentative D call TRBD2 (5 bases). The germline CDR1 and CDR2 sequences are MGHRA and YSYEKL. Trimming took off 0 bases at V and 9 bases at J, with 9 bases between the two ends. CDR3 length: 13 residues. The CDR3 sequence: CASSQDISGEQFF. In DNA form, the CDR3 reads TGCGCCAGCAGCCAAGATATCAGCGGTGAGCAGTTCTTC.

Many counts were recorded for this clonotype. The chain combines TRBV5-1 with TRBJ2-3; no clear D gene. The germline V gene encodes CDR1 SGHRS and CDR2 YFSETQ. This CDR3 is 12 amino acids long. V lost 4 bases, J lost 6 bases, and 9 bases lay in between. In DNA, the CDR3 is TGCGCCAGCAGCATGGACCTTGATACGCAGTATTTT. Translated, it gives CASSMDLDTQYF.

This rearrangement joins TRBV14 to TRBJ2-1; the D gene could be TRBD1 or TRBD2 (7 bases each). Germline values: CDR1 SGHDN, CDR2 FVKESK. This CDR3 is built from 19 residues. Trimming removed 0 bases from V and 1 base from J, with 19 bases in between. The CDR3 bases are TGTGCCAGCAGCCAAGATGGGACAGCGGGACTACTATCCTACAATGAGCAGTTCTTC. Translated: CASSQDGTAGLLSYNEQFF.

This chain links TRBV19 with TRBJ1-1; D gene unclear. This CDR3 spans 11 amino acids. Germline CDR1 and CDR2: LNHDA and SQIVND (reference sequence). Trimming shortened V by 4 bases and J by 2 bases, and 2 bases separated the two germline ends. In nucleotides, the CDR3 is TGTGCCAGTAGTAGAAACACTGAAGCTTTCTTT. Residues: CASSRNTEAFF.

This chain links TRBV25-1 with TRBJ1-3, with a weak D call TRBD1 (5 bases). The CDR3 totals 16 residues. V lost 1 base to trimming and J lost 2 bases, with 12 bases between them. Per germline, CDR1 MGHDK and CDR2 SYGVNS. CDR3 sequence (DNA): TGTGCCAGCAGTGAATTGGGTCGAGGGGCTGGAAACACCATATATTTT. As protein: CASSELGRGAGNTIYF.

The table lists this clonotype with a few counts. V gene TRBV28 combines with J gene TRBJ2-3; D not certain. Germline V CDR1 and CDR2: MDHEN, SYDVKM. This CDR3 comprises 10 residues. V lost 6 bases, J lost 8 bases, and 6 bases lay in between. The DNA of the CDR3 is TGTGCCAGCAGCGGAGTTACGCAGTATTTT. Protein product: CASSGVTQYF.

Only a few counts were recorded for this clonotype. The chain has TRBV28 and TRBJ2-3; a possible D gene is TRBD1 (6 bases). The ends were cut back, 3 bases at V and 4 bases at J, with 20 bases in the middle. The CDR3 runs 17 residues. From germline, CDR1 is MDHEN and CDR2 SYDVKM. CDR3 amino acids: CASSFFSGDLRADTQYF. The CDR3 nucleotides are TGTGCCAGCAGTTTTTTTTCAGGGGACCTCCGGGCAGATACGCAGTATTTT.

The chain combines TRBV28 with TRBJ2-1; D perhaps matches TRBD1 (5 bases). Germline V CDR1 and CDR2: MDHEN, SYDVKM. There are 15 residues in the CDR3. V lost 3 bases and J lost 7, with 16 bases in between. CDR3 loop: CASSFVTVLRNEQFF. The CDR3 DNA is TGTGCCAGCAGTTTTGTGACAGTTCTAAGGAATGAGCAGTTCTTC. Using reference TRBV28 and TRBJ2-1 for the parts outside the CDR3, the full variable domain is DVKVTQSSRYLVKRTGEKVFLECVQDMDHENMFWYRQDPGLGLRLIYFSYDVKMKEKGDIPEGYSVSREKKERFSLILESASTNQTSMYLCASSFVTVLRNEQFFGPGTRLTVL.

The genes are TRBV20-1 and TRBJ2-7, with a tentative D call TRBD2 (5 bases). Per the germline V gene, CDR1 is DFQATT and CDR2 is SNEGSKA (reference sequence). CDR3 length: 13 amino acids. Trimming cost V 3 bases and J 5 bases, with 14 bases left between them. The CDR3, as DNA: TGCAGTGCTAGCGACCAATACGGGGACGAGCAGTACTTC. As protein: CSASDQYGDEQYF.

This clonotype was observed a handful of times. The rearrangement joins TRBV4-1 to TRBJ2-7; 12 bases line up with TRBD2. Germline CDR1 is MGHRA and CDR2 is YSYEKL. V lost 2 bases to trimming and J lost 4 bases; unmatched junction nucleotides: 3. The CDR3 runs to 15 residues. CDR3 coding DNA: TGCGCCAGCAGCCAACTAGCGGGAGGGGGTTACGAGCAGTACTTC. Translated: CASSQLAGGGYEQYF.

The chain is built from TRBV19 and TRBJ1-2; 10 nucleotides agree with TRBD1. The CDR3 is 15 amino acids. Germline CDR1 LNHDA, CDR2 SQIVND (reference sequence). V shed 5 bases and J 4 bases; nucleotides not matched to a gene: 7. CDR3 amino acids: CASSPGTGEAYGYTF. CDR3 nucleotides: TGTGCCAGTAGTCCCGGGACAGGGGAGGCCTATGGCTACACCTTC.

This clonotype was seen more than once but under ten times. The V call is TRBV29-1, the J call TRBJ2-1, with a tentative D call TRBD2 (6 bases). The V gene lost 3 bases and the J gene lost 2 bases, with 14 bases spanning the gap. This CDR3 region has 15 residues. Per germline, CDR1 SQVTM and CDR2 ANQGSEA. The CDR3 nucleotides are TGCAGCGTTGAGCCTGGCGGGGCCCCCTACAATGAGCAGTTCTTC. Amino acids: CSVEPGGAPYNEQFF.

This clonotype was seen a few times. The chain employs TRBV9 and TRBJ2-3; 9 positions match TRBD2. This CDR3 has 13 amino acids. Germline CDR1 reads SGDLS; CDR2 reads YYNGEE. The trim removed 4 bases at V and 6 bases at J, leaving 3 bases unmatched. The CDR3: CASSIGLADTQYF. The CDR3 bases are TGTGCCAGCAGCATAGGACTAGCGGATACGCAGTATTTT.